This T cell receptor (beta chain) was captured in a study of PD-L1 blockade in urothelial cancer. Turning to the study itself: Male sex and bladder-origin urothelial cancer were recorded for about 85% of the roughly 30 patients. General study findings and limits: Pretreatment peripheral blood TCR clonality that fell below the median predicted better survival among the patients studied.

Remarks on this clone: Its target is unknown.

Indicated time point: peripheral blood 6 weeks after treatment start. The diagnosis in patients was locally advanced or metastatic urothelial carcinoma. In germline, CDR1 is SGHRS, CDR2 YFSETQ. CDR3 length: 16 residues. V shed 0 bases and J 2 bases; nucleotides not matched to a gene: 6. Only in-frame clones appear in the TCRdb table, and some are missing; sequencing was by immunoSEQ multiplex PCR. The sample carries around 53,000 clones, approximately 85% recorded once. The source material was PBMCs, sampled around atezolizumab (anti-PD-L1) treatment. This clonotype originated in a man between 45 and 60 years old with urothelial cancer. The chain couples TRBV5-1 to TRBJ2-5; 8 bases align to TRBD1. The CDR3 nucleotides are TGCGCCAGCAGCTTGGCGGACAGGGCGACGCAAGAGACCCAGTACTTC. Translation: CASSLADRATQETQYF.